The clone carrying this T cell receptor beta chain was observed a few times. This specimen belongs to a study of shared clonotypes between healthy human individuals. As for the study in general: The study drew on a couple of women and a few men aged 18 to 49 as donors. The plates for each donor numbered three CD4 naive, three CD4 memory, two CD8 naive and one CD8 memory.

Clones were read by immunoSEQ multiplex PCR, and TCRdb kept only the in-frame ones, dropping some. Altogether 110,000 or so clones are present, about 62% being singletons, with the ten largest covering about 22%. Combining CD45RO+ cells with CCR7-negative CD45RA+ TemRA cells gave CD8 memory. This clonotype was obtained from a woman aged 25 to 45 in good health. Sequences were obtained from memory CD8+ T cells sorted from blood. Subset noted: CD45RO+ cells pooled with CCR7-negative TemRA cells.

CDR3 residues: CASSPLGGMDTGELFF. CDR3 bases: TGTGCCAGCAGCCCACTGGGCGGGATGGACACCGGGGAGCTGTTTTTT. The chain has TRBV4-2 and TRBJ2-2; tentative D call: TRBD2 (6 bases). The germline V gene has CDR1 LGHNA and CDR2 YNFKEQ. The CDR3 has 16 amino acids. V was pared by 4 bases and J by 3 bases, with 15 bases between.